Listed below are T cell receptor beta chains from one sample, sequenced in a study of post-analysis software for immune sequencing data. TCRdb reprocessed the PCR reads via MiXCR and lists one record per CDR3 protein. Of 750,000 to 950,000 distinct CDR3 sequences in the sample, roughly 46% were seen once. The source material was blood. The receptors here all came from a girl aged 5-17 years with multiple sclerosis. The CDR3 runs from the conserved cysteine through the conserved F or W. Only some rows state a clone size, as once, few, many or a class for expanded clones.

J | length | V | size | CDR3
TRBJ1-2 | 16 | TRBV6-6 | few | CASSYVPQDPNYGYTF
TRBJ2-3 | 15 | TRBV12-3/TRBV12-4 | NA | CASSLAVEGSDTQYF
TRBJ2-1 | 14 | TRBV12-3/TRBV12-4 | NA | CASSWNLVDNEQFF
TRBJ1-2 | 11 | TRBV30 | NA | CAWREVGGYTF
TRBJ1-2 | 15 | TRBV24-1 | NA | CATSDSAGTGYGYTF
TRBJ1-2 | 14 | TRBV5-6 | NA | CASSGTGTHYGYTF
TRBJ2-5 | 12 | TRBV4-1 | NA | CASSPDRRAQYF
TRBJ1-1 | 16 | TRBV3-1 | NA | CASSQRLGSLNTEAFF
TRBJ2-5 | 12 | TRBV20-1 | few | CSAWDSQETQYF
TRBJ2-7 | 18 | TRBV5-8 | few | CASSFLSGNRQDPYEQYF
TRBJ2-5 | 13 | TRBV7-9 | few | CASSLDSRETQYF
TRBJ2-1 | 13 | TRBV28 | NA | CTTLGLNDNEQFF
TRBJ2-7 | 13 | TRBV10-3 | few | CAIRGDRDYEQYF
TRBJ2-7 | 19 | TRBV15 | few | CATRGKVAGELITGYEQYF
TRBJ2-1 | 18 | TRBV11-2 | NA | CASSLVPLRGSSYNEQFF
TRBJ2-4 | 16 | TRBV9 | few | CASSVGGLEGKNIQYF
TRBJ2-7 | 18 | TRBV7-2 | few | CASSSPQVGGTTPYEQYF
TRBJ2-5 | 16 | TRBV10-3 | few | CAISESRREAKETQYF
TRBJ1-4 | 14 | TRBV6-5 | NA | CASTQGGVGEKLFF
TRBJ2-5 | 18 | TRBV7-9 | NA | CASSPKTSGGIYQETQYF
TRBJ1-1 | 13 | TRBV18 | NA | CASSPPVWTEAFF
TRBJ2-2 | 15 | TRBV9 | few | CASSVEGRRIGELFF
TRBJ2-1 | 13 | TRBV30 | NA | CAWTSGARNEQFF
TRBJ2-5 | 16 | TRBV7-8 | NA | CASSPRTSGRKETQYF
TRBJ2-1 | 13 | TRBV10-3 | NA | CAISEDRGNEQFF
TRBJ1-4 | 14 | TRBV29-1 | few | CSVEVTGGNEKLFF
TRBJ2-1 | 16 | TRBV7-9 | NA | CASSFTRLAGYNEQFF
TRBJ2-5 | 13 | TRBV5-1 | few | CASRSTAQETQYF
TRBJ2-5 | 14 | TRBV7-9 | NA | CASSLGGMGETQYF
TRBJ1-5 | 12 | TRBV29-1 | NA | CSVHQEGQPQHF
TRBJ2-5 | 14 | TRBV7-7 | NA | CASSLEGVQETQYF
TRBJ2-1 | 16 | TRBV6-5 | NA | CASRQRWGLAQNEQFF
TRBJ2-1 | 13 | TRBV29-1 | NA | CSAADRLYNEQFF
TRBJ1-1 | 14 | TRBV29-1 | NA | CSVRQGPEGTEAFF
TRBJ2-5 | 18 | TRBV7-9 | NA | CASSLDPLDPRMGETQYF
TRBJ1-5 | 14 | TRBV6-6 | few | CASSSQDSNQPQHF
TRBJ2-1 | 14 | TRBV7-2 | few | CASSFGLAANEQFF
TRBJ2-1 | 12 | TRBV11-2 | NA | CASSPSGRVGFF
TRBJ2-3 | 14 | TRBV27 | few | CASSFAQATDTQYF
TRBJ2-1 | 13 | TRBV7-3 | few | CASSPERGNEQFF
TRBJ2-5 | 18 | TRBV27 | once | CASSRVGLAGGLRETQYF
TRBJ2-4 | 15 | TRBV28 | NA | CASSWNPRGRDIQYF
TRBJ2-5 | 12 | TRBV24-1 | few | CATSGELETQYF
TRBJ2-1 | 13 | TRBV29-1 | NA | CSVDQGGYDEQFF
TRBJ1-2 | 14 | TRBV12-3/TRBV12-4 | NA | CASSYSPGDYGYTF
TRBJ2-7 | 14 | TRBV27 | NA | CASRGIAGGYEQYF
TRBJ2-1 | 16 | TRBV7-2 | NA | CASSLAGASGWDEQFF
TRBJ1-2 | 15 | TRBV29-1 | NA | CSVIAGTGEGIGYTF
TRBJ2-5 | 14 | TRBV28 | NA | CASRSGQGKETQYF